The entry below describes one T cell receptor beta chain. The antigen remains undetermined. In TCRdb, the RT-PCR reads were re-called with MiXCR into one record per CDR3 protein. This table has 650,000 to 800,000 distinct CDR3 sequences, roughly 14% appearing once. The sample is drawn from a study of response to subunit inactivated influenza vaccine. Findings and limits, study-wide: There was a suggestion from the authors that each seasonal influenza vaccination recruits few new T cells.

The input for sequencing was PBMCs from blood, taken 14 to 15 days before vaccination. The TCR sequence derives from a man between 45 and 60 years old who received an inactivated influenza vaccine.

This CDR3 reads CASSQWTGVGNTIYF. The CDR3 bases are TGCGCCAGCAGCCAATGGACAGGGGTTGGAAACACCATATATTTT. The chain has TRBV4-1 and TRBJ1-3; 9 bases line up with TRBD1. The V and J ends lost 2 bases and 3 bases, in that order; junction bases with no gene match: 2. Germline V gene data show CDR1 as MGHRA and CDR2 as YSYEKL. The CDR3 loop spans 15 amino acids.